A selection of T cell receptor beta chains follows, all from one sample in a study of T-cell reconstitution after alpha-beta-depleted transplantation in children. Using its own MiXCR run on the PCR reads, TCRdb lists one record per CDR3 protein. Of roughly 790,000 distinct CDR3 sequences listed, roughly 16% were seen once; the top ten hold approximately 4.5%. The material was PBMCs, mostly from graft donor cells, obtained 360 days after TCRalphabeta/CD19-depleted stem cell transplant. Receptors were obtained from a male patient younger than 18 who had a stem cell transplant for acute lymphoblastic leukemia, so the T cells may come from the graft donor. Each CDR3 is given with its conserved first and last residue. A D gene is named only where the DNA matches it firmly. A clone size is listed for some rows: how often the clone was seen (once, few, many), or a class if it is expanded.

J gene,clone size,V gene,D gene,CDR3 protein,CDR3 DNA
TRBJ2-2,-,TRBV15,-,CATSSLRAGELFF,TGTGCCACCAGCAGTTTGCGGGCCGGGGAGCTGTTTTTT
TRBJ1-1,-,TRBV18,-,CASSQGRGEAFF,TGTGCCAGCTCCCAAGGCAGGGGCGAAGCTTTCTTT
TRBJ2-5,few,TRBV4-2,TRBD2,CASSQDGSGRAQETQYF,TGTGCCAGCAGCCAAGACGGTTCAGGGAGGGCTCAAGAGACCCAGTACTTC
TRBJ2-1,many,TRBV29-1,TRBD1,CSVGGQGGHEQFF,TGCAGCGTTGGTGGACAGGGGGGGCATGAGCAGTTCTTC
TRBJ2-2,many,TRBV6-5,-,CASSYETPPNTGELFF,TGTGCCAGCAGTTACGAGACACCCCCGAACACCGGGGAGCTGTTTTTT
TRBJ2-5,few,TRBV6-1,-,CASSSSLQETQYF,TGTGCCAGCAGCTCAAGCTTACAAGAGACCCAGTACTTC
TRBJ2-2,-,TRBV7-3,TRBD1,CASSWRQGGNTGELFF,TGTGCCAGCAGCTGGAGACAGGGTGGGAACACCGGGGAGCTGTTTTTT
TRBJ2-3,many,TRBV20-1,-,CSARGTLSTDTQYF,TGCAGTGCTAGGGGGACTCTAAGCACAGATACGCAGTATTTT
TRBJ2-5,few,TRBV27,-,CASSEDLGRETQYF,TGTGCCAGCAGTGAGGACTTGGGCCGGGAGACCCAGTACTTC
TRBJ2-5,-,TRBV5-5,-,CASSLEGRIYGDVETQYF,TGTGCCAGCAGCTTGGAAGGGAGGATATACGGGGACGTGGAGACCCAGTACTTC
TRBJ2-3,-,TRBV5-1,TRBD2,CASSFLTSGRWASTDTQYF,TGCGCCAGCAGCTTCCTGACTAGCGGGAGATGGGCTAGCACAGATACGCAGTATTTT
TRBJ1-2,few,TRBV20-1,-,CSAREPPGRWGYGYTF,TGCAGTGCTAGAGAACCACCGGGACGATGGGGCTATGGCTACACCTTC
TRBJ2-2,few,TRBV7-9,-,CASSIPGTRNGELFF,TGTGCCAGCAGCATTCCCGGGACAAGGAACGGGGAGCTGTTTTTT
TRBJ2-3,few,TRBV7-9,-,CASSLAPKSTDTQYF,TGTGCCAGCAGCTTAGCCCCTAAGAGCACAGATACGCAGTATTTT
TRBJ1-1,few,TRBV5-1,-,CASHMRGGSEAFF,TGCGCCAGCCATATGAGGGGCGGCTCTGAAGCTTTCTTT
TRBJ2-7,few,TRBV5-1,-,CASSLRTHTYEQYF,TGCGCCAGCAGCTTGCGGACACACACCTACGAGCAGTACTTC
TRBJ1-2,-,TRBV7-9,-,CASSARGSGQGQNGYTF,TGTGCCAGCAGCGCGCGAGGGTCCGGGCAGGGGCAGAATGGCTACACCTTC
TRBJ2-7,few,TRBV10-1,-,CASSGAHGYEQYF,TGCGCCAGCAGTGGGGCCCACGGGTACGAGCAGTACTTC
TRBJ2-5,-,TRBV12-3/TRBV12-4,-,CASCLAPGVEETQYF,TGTGCCAGCTGTTTAGCCCCGGGGGTAGAAGAGACCCAGTACTTC
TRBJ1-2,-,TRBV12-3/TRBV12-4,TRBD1,CASSRGQGRVGYTF,TGTGCCAGCAGCCGAGGACAGGGGAGAGTCGGCTACACCTTC
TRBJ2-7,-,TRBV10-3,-,CAIRGTAGPGYEQYF,TGTGCCATCAGAGGCACCGCGGGGCCAGGCTACGAGCAGTACTTC
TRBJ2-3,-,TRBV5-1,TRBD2,CASSGTSGRTITDTQYF,TGCGCCAGCAGCGGAACTAGCGGGAGGACGATCACAGATACGCAGTATTTT
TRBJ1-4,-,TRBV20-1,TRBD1,CSAREGQGNEKLFF,TGCAGTGCTAGAGAGGGACAGGGTAATGAAAAACTGTTTTTT
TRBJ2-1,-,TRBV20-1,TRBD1,CSARDSGGSYNEQFF,TGCAGTGCTAGAGATTCAGGGGGCTCCTACAATGAGCAGTTCTTC
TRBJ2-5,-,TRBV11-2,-,CASSPPGPLTKETQYF,TGTGCCAGCAGCCCTCCGGGTCCTCTCACTAAAGAGACCCAGTACTTC
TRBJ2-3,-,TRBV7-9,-,CASSLVRTGSGFLPQYF,TGTGCCAGCAGCTTAGTCCGGACGGGGAGCGGCTTCCTTCCGCAGTATTTT
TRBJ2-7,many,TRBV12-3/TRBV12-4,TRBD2,CASIRSGIFSYEQYF,TGTGCCAGCATCCGTAGCGGGATCTTCTCCTACGAGCAGTACTTC
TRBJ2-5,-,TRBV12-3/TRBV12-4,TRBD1,CASSPGGQGRETQYF,TGTGCCAGCAGTCCGGGGGGACAGGGTAGGGAGACCCAGTACTTC
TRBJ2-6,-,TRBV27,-,CASSSTLGLVPSGANVLTF,TGTGCCAGCAGTTCGACCCTAGGGTTAGTTCCCTCTGGGGCCAACGTCCTGACTTTC
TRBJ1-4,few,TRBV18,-,CASSPQGGEKLFF,TGTGCCAGCTCACCACAGGGAGGTGAAAAACTGTTTTTT
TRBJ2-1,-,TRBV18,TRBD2,CASSPLTSGASYNEQFF,TGTGCCAGCTCACCACTGACTAGCGGGGCTTCCTACAATGAGCAGTTCTTC
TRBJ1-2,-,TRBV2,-,CASSERFPSTF,TGTGCCAGCAGTGAGAGGTTTCCTTCCACCTTC
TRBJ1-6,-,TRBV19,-,CASSWQGANSPLHF,TGTGCCAGTAGTTGGCAGGGAGCAAATTCACCCCTCCACTTT
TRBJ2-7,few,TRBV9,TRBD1,CASSEGQGIDLYEQYF,TGTGCCAGCAGCGAAGGACAGGGGATTGATCTTTACGAGCAGTACTTC
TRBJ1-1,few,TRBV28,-,CASSLHRVGTEAFF,TGTGCCAGCAGTTTACACAGAGTGGGTACTGAAGCTTTCTTT
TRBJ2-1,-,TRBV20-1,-,CSARANRANEQFF,TGCAGTGCTAGAGCAAACAGGGCGAATGAGCAGTTCTTC
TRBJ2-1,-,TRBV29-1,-,CSVLIYPSSYNEQFF,TGCAGCGTTCTAATCTATCCGAGCTCCTACAATGAGCAGTTCTTC
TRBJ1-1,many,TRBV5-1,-,CASSLLGVGTEAFF,TGCGCCAGCAGCTTGTTGGGGGTGGGAACTGAAGCTTTCTTT
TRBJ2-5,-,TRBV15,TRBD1,CATINTRTGNKETQYF,TGTGCCACCATCAATACTAGGACAGGGAACAAGGAGACCCAGTACTTC
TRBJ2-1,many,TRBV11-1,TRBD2,CASSPGLAVGVSYNEQFF,TGTGCCAGCAGCCCAGGACTAGCGGTGGGGGTCTCCTACAATGAGCAGTTCTTC
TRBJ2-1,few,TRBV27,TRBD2,CASSFPSVGGFHEQFF,TGTGCCAGCAGTTTCCCCTCCGTGGGAGGGTTCCATGAGCAGTTCTTC